Below are 9 T cell receptor beta chains sequenced from a single sample in a study of T cell changes during pregnancy in multiple sclerosis. Profiling relied on immunoSEQ multiplex PCR, and the TCRdb table lists in-frame clones only, not all of them. The sample includes about 50,000 clones, less than 95% of them seen just once. Sequencing used CD4+ T cells from peripheral blood mononuclear cells, obtained in the third trimester of pregnancy. These receptors were obtained from a female donor with multiple sclerosis, enrolled in a pregnancy study.

The V and J genes are TRBV6-5 and TRBJ1-2; D is unresolved. Germline V gene lookup returns CDR1 MNHEY and CDR2 SVGAGI. This CDR3 comprises 15 residues. Deletions cut 4 bases from V and 1 base from J, with 13 bases between. The CDR3 DNA follows: TGTGCCAGCAGTTTTAAGCAGGTCAATAACTATGGCTACACCTTC. This gives the protein CASSFKQVNNYGYTF.

V usage is TRBV5-1 and J usage is TRBJ1-4; the D gene is possibly TRBD1 (5 bases). Germline CDR1 and CDR2: SGHRS and YFSETQ. CDR3 size: 15 residues. Trimming removed 3 bases at V and 0 bases at J, with 9 bases between. CDR3 protein: CASSWGGSTNEKLFF. Here the CDR3 DNA reads TGCGCCAGCAGCTGGGGGGGATCAACTAATGAAAAACTGTTTTTT.

This clone was counted once. DNA of the CDR3: TGTGCCAGCAGCGTAGGTCCACGGTCCCAAGAGACCCAGTACTTC. Residues: CASSVGPRSQETQYF. The rearrangement links TRBV9 to TRBJ2-5; D unclear. The CDR3 runs to 15 residues. CDR1 SGDLS and CDR2 YYNGEE come from the germline V gene. The germline V and J ends were trimmed by 0 bases and 1 base, with 10 bases remaining between them.

The chain has TRBV11-3 and TRBJ2-7; 11 bases agree with TRBD1. The germline gives CDR1 SGHNT, CDR2 YENEEA. The CDR3 runs to 17 residues. With V trimmed by 6 bases and J by 4 bases, 14 bases remained unmatched. The CDR3: CASRGAFGTGGLYEQYF. CDR3 coding DNA: TGTGCCAGCAGAGGGGCGTTCGGGACAGGGGGACTATACGAGCAGTACTTC. The full variable domain, with the rest looked up from reference TRBV11-3 and TRBJ2-7, is EAGVVQSPRYKIIEKKQPVAFWCNPISGHNTLYWYLQNLGQGPELLIRYENEEAVDDSQLPKDRFSAERLKGVDSTLKIQPAELGDSAVYLCASRGAFGTGGLYEQYFGPGTRLTVT.

The rearrangement links TRBV5-6 to TRBJ2-7, with D uncertain. Trimming took 1 base from V and 4 from J, leaving 6 bases between them. CDR1 SGHDT and CDR2 YYEEEE come from the germline V gene. The CDR3 is 12 residues long. DNA for the CDR3: TGTGCCAGCAGCTTGTTCGGTTACGAGCAGTACTTC. Amino acid sequence: CASSLFGYEQYF.

This clone was counted a few times. The chain recombines TRBV21-1 with TRBJ1-2; TRBD1, the table's D call, was not compared with the DNA. TRBV21-1 is an annotated pseudogene. The length of the CDR3 is 13 residues. The CDR3 nucleotides read TGTGCCAGCAGCAAATGCGGACAGGGGACGAACACCTTC. This sequence encodes CASSKCGQGTNTF.

The chain carries TRBV11-2 and TRBJ2-3; D is uncertain. The CDR3 loop spans 14 amino acids. Per the germline V gene, CDR1 is SGHAT and CDR2 is FQNNGV. The V end lost 2 bases, the J end lost 4 bases, and 10 bases lay between the germline ends. This CDR3 reads CASSLSGLSDTQYF. DNA for the CDR3: TGTGCCAGCAGCTTATCCGGGTTATCAGATACGCAGTATTTT.

The rearrangement links TRBV27 to TRBJ2-1, with TRBD2 identical over 11 bases. The J segment lost 3 bases and the V segment lost 5 bases, leaving 6 bases of the junction unmatched. The CDR3 has 16 residues. The germline V gene encodes CDR1 MNHEY and CDR2 SMNVEV (reference sequence). The CDR3 reads CASSRGTSGYYNEQFF. The CDR3 DNA reads TGTGCCAGCAGTAGGGGGACTAGCGGATACTACAATGAGCAGTTCTTC.

This clone has just a few counts. The V and J genes are TRBV5-1 and TRBJ1-6; a weak D match, TRBD1 (6 bases). Germline lookup yields CDR1 SGHRS and CDR2 YFSETQ. V gave up 6 bases and J gave up 7 bases, with 29 bases separating them. The CDR3 runs to 19 residues. The CDR3 loop reads CASTLRPRISGGENSPLHF. CDR3 nucleotides: TGCGCCAGCACTCTACGGCCCCGAATTAGTGGGGGCGAAAATTCACCCCTCCACTTT.